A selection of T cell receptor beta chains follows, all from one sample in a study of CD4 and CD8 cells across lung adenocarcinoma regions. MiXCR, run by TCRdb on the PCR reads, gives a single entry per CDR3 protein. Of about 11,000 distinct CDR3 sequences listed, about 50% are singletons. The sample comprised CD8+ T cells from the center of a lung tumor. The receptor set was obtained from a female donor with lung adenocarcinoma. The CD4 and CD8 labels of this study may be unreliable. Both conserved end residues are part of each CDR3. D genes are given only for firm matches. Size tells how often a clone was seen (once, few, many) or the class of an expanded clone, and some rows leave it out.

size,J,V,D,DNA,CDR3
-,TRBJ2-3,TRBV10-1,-,TGCGCCAGCAGTGACAGACATGCCACAGATACGCAGTATTTT,CASSDRHATDTQYF
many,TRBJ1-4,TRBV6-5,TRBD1,TGTGCCAGCAGTTATTCAGGGGGGGACAGTGAAAAACTGTTTTTT,CASSYSGGDSEKLFF
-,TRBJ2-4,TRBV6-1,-,TGTGCCAGCAGTGAGAGGCTGTGGGCCAAAGATACTCAGTATTTC,CASSERLWAKDTQYF
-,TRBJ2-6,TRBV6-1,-,TGTGCCAGCAGGTCAGGGGACACCACTGGGGCCAACGTCCTGACTTTC,CASRSGDTTGANVLTF
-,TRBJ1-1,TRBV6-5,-,TGTGCCAGCAGATTACAGGGGAACACTGAAGCTTTCTTT,CASRLQGNTEAFF
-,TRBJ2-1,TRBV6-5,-,TGTGCCAGCAGATTCTCCGGGGCGAGCGGCAATAAGCAGTTTTTC,CASRFSGASGNKQFF
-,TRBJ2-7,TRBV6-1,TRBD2,TGTGCCAGCACCGGACTAGCGGGAGGTGGCGAGCAGTACTTC,CASTGLAGGGEQYF
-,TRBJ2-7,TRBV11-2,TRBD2,TGTGCCAGCAGCAAAAGCCTAGCGGGCTACGAGCAGTACTTC,CASSKSLAGYEQYF
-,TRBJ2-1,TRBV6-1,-,TGTGCCAGCAGATTCTACGCTGTGAGCGGAGATAAGCAGTTCTTC,CASRFYAVSGDKQFF
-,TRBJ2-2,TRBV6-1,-,TGTACCAGCAGTATAGGGCTGGGAACCGGGGAGCTGTTTTTC,CTSSIGLGTGELFF
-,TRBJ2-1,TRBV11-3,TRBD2,TGTGCCAGCAGCCTACGGACTAGCGGGAGTTGGGGCGAGCAGTTCTTC,CASSLRTSGSWGEQFF
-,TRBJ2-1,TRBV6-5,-,TGTGCCAGCAGTTACGTGGCGCGACTTAACGGGGGCGTCCATGAGCAGTTCTTC,CASSYVARLNGGVHEQFF
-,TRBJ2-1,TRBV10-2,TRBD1,TGCGCCAGCAGCGAGATCCTTCCGGACAGGTTCCTTTACAATGAGCAGTTCTTC,CASSEILPDRFLYNEQFF
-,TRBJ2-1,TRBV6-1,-,TGTGCCAGCAGTGAAATCCGCGGCTACCTTACCTACAATGAGCAGTTCTTC,CASSEIRGYLTYNEQFF
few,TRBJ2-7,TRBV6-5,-,TGTGCCAGCAGTTACTCGACAGGTTACGAGCAGTACTTC,CASSYSTGYEQYF
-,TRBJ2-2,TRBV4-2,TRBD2,TGTGCCAGCAGCCATGCCTCCGGGACTAGCGGGACTTACGGGGAGCTGTTTTTT,CASSHASGTSGTYGELFF
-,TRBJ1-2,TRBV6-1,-,TGTGCCAGCAGTCGGGCCGAAGAGTATGGCTACACCTTC,CASSRAEEYGYTF
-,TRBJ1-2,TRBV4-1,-,TGCGCCAGCAGCCCCGTTTTTGGTCTCGACATTTATGGCTACACCTTC,CASSPVFGLDIYGYTF
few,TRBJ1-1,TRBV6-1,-,TGTGCCAGCGAGGAGGGGGGAGCTTTCTTT,CASEEGGAFF
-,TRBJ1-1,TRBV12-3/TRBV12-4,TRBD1,TGTGCCAGCAGTCCCTGGGACAGGGGAATAGGCACTGAAGCTTTCTTT,CASSPWDRGIGTEAFF
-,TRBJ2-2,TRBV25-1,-,TGTGCCAGCAGTGAATCAATTTTCGGGGGTGACACCGGGGAGCTGTTTTTT,CASSESIFGGDTGELFF
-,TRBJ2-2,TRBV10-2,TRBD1,TGCGCCAGCAGACGACCCCAGGGGGCGGACACCGGGGAGCTGTTTTTT,CASRRPQGADTGELFF
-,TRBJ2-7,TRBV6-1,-,TGTGCCAGCAGTGAAATCCCCCATATCGGCGAGCAGTACTTC,CASSEIPHIGEQYF
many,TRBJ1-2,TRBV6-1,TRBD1,TGTGCCAGCAGTAAGGACAGGGCCTATGGCTACACCTTC,CASSKDRAYGYTF
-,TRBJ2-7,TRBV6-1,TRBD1,TGTGCCAGCGGACCAAACAGGGGCCCCTACGAGCAGTACTTC,CASGPNRGPYEQYF
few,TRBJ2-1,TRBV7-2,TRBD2,TGTGCCAGCAGCTTTTTCATAGCGGGAGGTCGGCAGTTCTTC,CASSFFIAGGRQFF
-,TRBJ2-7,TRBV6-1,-,TGCGTCAGTGGGATAGGGAACACAAACACGCAGTACTTC,CVSGIGNTNTQYF
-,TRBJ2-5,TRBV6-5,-,TGTGCCAGCAGTTACTCGGGGGTCGGGGGGCCCCACACAGATACCCAGTACTTC,CASSYSGVGGPHTDTQYF
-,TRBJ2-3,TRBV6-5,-,TGTGCCAGCAGTTCGTACACGAAAAATATTCAGTATTTC,CASSSYTKNIQYF
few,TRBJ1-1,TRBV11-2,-,TGTGCCAGCAGCCCTCGTGGTCCGAACACTGAAGCTTTCTTT,CASSPRGPNTEAFF
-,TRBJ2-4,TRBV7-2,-,TGTGCCAGCAGCTTATCCCTCGGGGGCCGAGACCGAAACACTCAGTACTTC,CASSLSLGGRDRNTQYF
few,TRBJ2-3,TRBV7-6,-,TGTGCCAGCAGCTTACGTTTTTCGGCCTCGGGGGCCCATCCAGATACGCAGTATTTT,CASSLRFSASGAHPDTQYF